One and the same sample provided the 28 T cell receptor beta chains below, sequenced in a study of blood T cell repertoires in COVID-19. The table came from immunoSEQ multiplex PCR; TCRdb's copy has only in-frame clones and leaves some out. The sample carries some 210,000 clones, 70% to 90% recorded once. Sequenced input: PBMCs or T cells enriched from blood (not recorded which). These receptors originate from a man younger than 45 with acute COVID-19.

This clone is a singleton in its sample. The chain carries TRBV2 and TRBJ1-5; 11 bases are a match to TRBD1. CDR1 SNHLY and CDR2 FYNNEI come from the germline V gene. V was clipped by 2 bases and J by 7 bases; unmatched bases: 4. The CDR3 is 15 amino acids. In DNA, the CDR3 is TGTGCCAGCAGTGAAACGGGACAGGGGGTACAGCCCCAGCATTTT. Translated: CASSETGQGVQPQHF. The entire variable domain, with the rest obtained from reference TRBV2 and TRBJ1-5, is as follows: EPEVTQTPSHQVTQMGQEVILRCVPISNHLYFYWYRQILGQKVEFLVSFYNNEISEKSEIFDDQFSVERPDGSNFTLKIRSTKLEDSAMYFCASSETGQGVQPQHFGDGTRLSIL.

A remark on this clone: Distinct nucleotide sequences in the sample also encode this CDR3. The J gene is TRBJ2-3, the V gene TRBV11-3; no firm D call. Trimming pared 3 bases from V and 6 bases from J, leaving 7 bases between. This CDR3 contains 12 residues. Germline V gives CDR1 SGHNT, CDR2 YENEEA. CDR3 in amino acids: CASSFYTDTQYF. In nucleotides, the CDR3 is TGTGCCAGCAGCTTCTATACGGATACGCAGTATTTT.

The chain recombines TRBV3-1 (or the pseudogene TRBV3-2) with TRBJ1-1, with D unresolved. V was cut by 1 base and J by 1 base, with 4 bases left in between. The CDR3 runs 13 residues. Germline V gene sequence: CDR1 LGHDT, CDR2 YNNKEL (reference sequence). The CDR3 protein is CASSQAGNTEAFF. CDR3 bases: TGTGCCAGCAGCCAAGCGGGGAACACTGAAGCTTTCTTT.

In DNA form, the CDR3 reads TGTGCCAGTAGTATGGCTAACAGGGCCTCACCCCTCCACTTT. Encoded protein: CASSMANRASPLHF. This rearrangement joins TRBV19 to TRBJ1-6; D is possibly TRBD1 (6 bases). This CDR3 spans 14 amino acids. Trimming cost V 3 bases and J 10 bases, with 13 bases left between them. CDR1 is LNHDA and CDR2 is SQIVND in the germline V gene (reference sequence).

The table lists this clone with a few counts. This rearrangement joins TRBV9 to TRBJ2-3; 7 bases align to TRBD2. Per the germline V gene, CDR1 is SGDLS and CDR2 is YYNGEE. Germline trimming cut 2 bases from V and 2 bases from J; bases unmatched to any gene: 11. CDR3 length: 17 amino acids. In DNA, the CDR3 is TGTGCCAGCAGCGTGGAAGGGCGGGGGACGTTCACAGATACGCAGTATTTT. This translates into CASSVEGRGTFTDTQYF.

Comment on this clone: Germline and junction disagree at one end, which may indicate a read error. This rearrangement joins TRBV11-2 to TRBJ1-2; D is possibly TRBD1 (5 bases). From germline, CDR1 is SGHAT and CDR2 FQNNGV. The CDR3 extends over 14 amino acids. The CDR3 DNA reads as TGTGCCAGCAGCCCGACAGCCATCCCCTATAGCTACACCTTC. Translated, it gives CASSPTAIPYSYTF.

The rearrangement uses TRBV30 and TRBJ1-6; D remains unclear. This CDR3 region has 14 residues. Trimming removed 0 bases from V and 9 bases from J, with 12 bases in between. Per germline, CDR1 GTSNPN and CDR2 SVGIG (reference sequence). DNA for the CDR3: TGTGCCTGGAGTGTAGGGAGTCCTACTTCACCCCTCCACTTT. Protein sequence: CAWSVGSPTSPLHF.

The chain couples TRBV27 to TRBJ2-1, with 7 nucleotides matching TRBD2. Germline assignment: CDR1 MNHEY and CDR2 SMNVEV (reference sequence). The CDR3 spans 14 residues. V was pared by 6 bases and J by 4 bases, with 6 bases of the junction left unmatched. CDR3 region: CASSGTNPYNEQFF. In nucleotides, the CDR3 is TGTGCCAGCAGCGGGACTAACCCTTACAATGAGCAGTTCTTC.

The chain is built from TRBV2 and TRBJ1-5, with 7 bases lining up with TRBD1. Germline V CDR1 and CDR2: SNHLY, FYNNEI. Trimming at V came to 7 bases and at J to 5 bases, leaving 5 bases not matched to a gene. This CDR3 comprises 13 residues. CDR3: CASTGTVDQPQHF. Written as DNA, the CDR3 is TGTGCCAGCACCGGGACAGTCGATCAGCCCCAGCATTTT. The entire variable domain, with the rest obtained from reference TRBV2 and TRBJ1-5, is as follows: EPEVTQTPSHQVTQMGQEVILRCVPISNHLYFYWYRQILGQKVEFLVSFYNNEISEKSEIFDDQFSVERPDGSNFTLKIRSTKLEDSAMYFCASTGTVDQPQHFGDGTRLSIL.

The V and J genes are TRBV2 and TRBJ1-2; 7 bases align to TRBD1. Losses at the gene ends were 6 bases for V and 4 bases for J; bases not matched to a gene: 8. Germline V gene data show CDR1 as SNHLY and CDR2 as FYNNEI. The CDR3 totals 14 residues. The DNA of the CDR3 is TGTGCCAGCAGGGGGGACAGCGGACCCTATGGCTACACCTTC. Encoded protein: CASRGDSGPYGYTF.

This chain joins TRBV6-4 and TRBJ2-1, with 8 bases fitting TRBD2. CDR1 and CDR2 from the germline V gene are MRHNA and SNTAGT. This CDR3 is built from 18 residues. J was trimmed by 8 bases and V by 2 bases; bases with no gene match: 17. The CDR3 nucleotides read TGTGCCAGCAGTGACCCCCCCCTTACTAAGCGGGGGCGATATGAGCAGTTCTTC. Encoded protein: CASSDPPLTKRGRYEQFF.

The CDR3 DNA reads as TGTGCCAGCAGCGCCGGGGACAGGGGGTATGGCTACACCTTC. Translated: CASSAGDRGYGYTF. The gene calls are TRBV9 and TRBJ1-2; 11 nucleotides align to TRBD1. The junction had 3 bases not matched to a gene; V was cut back by 3 bases and J by 5 bases. Germline lookup yields CDR1 SGDLS and CDR2 YYNGEE. CDR3 length equals 14 residues. Filled out from reference TRBV9 and TRBJ1-2, the complete variable domain reads DSGVTQTPKHLITATGQRVTLRCSPRSGDLSVYWYQQSLDQGLQFLIQYYNGEERAKGNILERFSAQQFPDLHSELNLSSLELGDSALYFCASSAGDRGYGYTFGSGTRLTVV.

The chain is built from TRBV19 and TRBJ1-1, with 10 bases lining up with TRBD1. V trimming: 4 bases; J trimming: 1 base; junction bases outside the gene matches: 3. Germline loops: CDR1 LNHDA, CDR2 SQIVND (reference sequence). The CDR3 runs to 15 residues. The CDR3 here is CASSTRDRGNTEAFF. The CDR3 region has the DNA TGTGCCAGTAGTACTCGGGACAGGGGGAACACTGAAGCTTTCTTT.

The CDR3 nucleotides read TGTGCCAGCAGTGAACGAAGGGGGCCAACTGAAGCTTTCTTT. This encodes CASSERRGPTEAFF. J is TRBJ1-1 and V is TRBV6-1; TRBD1 agrees at 7 bases. Germline loops: CDR1 MNHNS, CDR2 SASEGT. V was clipped by 2 bases and J by 5 bases; unmatched bases: 5. The length of the CDR3 is 14 residues.

The J gene is TRBJ2-5, the V gene TRBV10-1; 9 bases line up with TRBD2. Trimming took 5 bases from V and 7 from J; bases not matched to a gene: 5. CDR3 length equals 13 residues. From germline, CDR1 is WNHNN and CDR2 SYGVQD (reference sequence). In nucleotides, the CDR3 is TGCGCCAGCAGTCCGGGACTAGCAACGACCCAGTACTTC. Amino acid sequence: CASSPGLATTQYF.

CDR3: CATNGLAGADTQYF. The CDR3 nucleotides are TGTGCCACTAACGGACTAGCGGGGGCAGATACGCAGTATTTT. The gene calls are TRBV10-3 and TRBJ2-3, with 13 positions matching TRBD2. CDR3 length equals 14 residues. Germline lookup yields CDR1 ENHRY and CDR2 SYGVKD. The J segment lost 4 bases and the V segment lost 10 bases, leaving 5 bases of the junction unmatched.

Worth noting for this clone: This specimen includes other DNA sequences encoding the same CDR3. The V and J genes are TRBV30 and TRBJ2-7, with D perhaps matching TRBD2 (5 bases). The CDR3 consists of 13 residues. Germline V CDR1 and CDR2: GTSNPN, SVGIG (reference sequence). V was shortened by 0 bases and J by 5 bases, with 11 bases between the two germline ends. The CDR3 protein is CAWSVRRGNEQYF. As DNA, the CDR3 is TGTGCCTGGAGTGTTCGTCGGGGTAACGAGCAGTACTTC.

The chain couples TRBV6-5 to TRBJ2-2; D remains ambiguous. This CDR3 contains 14 residues. V was pared by 5 bases and J by 4 bases, with 11 bases between. Germline V gene data show CDR1 as MNHEY and CDR2 as SVGAGI. The CDR3 bases are TGTGCCAGCAGTCACTACAGTTCCACCGGGGAGCTGTTTTTT. Amino acids: CASSHYSSTGELFF.

The chain uses TRBV6-5 and TRBJ2-1, with 10 positions matching TRBD2. Germline CDR1 is MNHEY and CDR2 is SVGAGI. V dropped 4 bases and J dropped 4; count of bases not matched to a gene: 4. CDR3 length equals 15 residues. The DNA for the CDR3 is TGTGCCAGCAGTTCTACTAGCGGGGCATACAATGAGCAGTTCTTC. Amino acids: CASSSTSGAYNEQFF.

Only a few counts were recorded for this clone. The chain employs TRBV19 and TRBJ1-2, with a possible D match to TRBD1 (6 bases). The CDR3 loop spans 17 amino acids. CDR1 LNHDA and CDR2 SQIVND come from the germline V gene (reference sequence). The ends were cut back, 3 bases at V and 6 bases at J, with 23 bases in the middle. CDR3 sequence (DNA): TGTGCCAGTAGTATCCGAAAAAGGGACATCGGCGGTGATGGCTACACCTTC. Translation: CASSIRKRDIGGDGYTF.

The chain recombines TRBV12-3 or TRBV12-4 with TRBJ1-4; TRBD1 is a possible D gene (6 bases). The CDR3 consists of 12 residues. V was shortened by 3 bases and J by 7 bases, with 6 bases between the two germline ends. DNA for the CDR3: TGTGCCAGCAGTTTGGGGGCTGAAAAACTGTTTTTT. Translation gives CASSLGAEKLFF.

This rearrangement joins TRBV19 to TRBJ2-3; weak D call: TRBD2 (5 bases). This CDR3 is built from 12 residues. Looked up from germline, CDR1 is LNHDA and CDR2 is SQIVND (reference sequence). The V and J ends lost 5 bases and 7 bases respectively, with 10 bases between them. The CDR3 spells CASSSRGNTQYF. CDR3 bases: TGTGCCAGTAGTTCTCGGGGTAATACGCAGTATTTT. The variable domain in full, completed from reference TRBV19 and TRBJ2-3, reads DGGITQSPKYLFRKEGQNVTLSCEQNLNHDAMYWYRQDPGQGLRLIYYSQIVNDFQKGDIAEGYSVSREKKESFPLTVTSAQKNPTAFYLCASSSRGNTQYFGPGTRLTVL.

The chain links TRBV9 to TRBJ2-1; 12 bases are shared with TRBD2. J was trimmed by 0 bases and V by 0 bases; bases with no gene match: 4. Germline V gives CDR1 SGDLS, CDR2 YYNGEE. This CDR3 is built from 18 residues. The CDR3 nucleotides read TGTGCCAGCAGCGTAGGGACTAGCGGGGTAATCTCCTACAATGAGCAGTTCTTC. Its protein is CASSVGTSGVISYNEQFF. Looking up the rest from reference TRBV9 and TRBJ2-1 gives the full variable domain: DSGVTQTPKHLITATGQRVTLRCSPRSGDLSVYWYQQSLDQGLQFLIQYYNGEERAKGNILERFSAQQFPDLHSELNLSSLELGDSALYFCASSVGTSGVISYNEQFFGPGTRLTVL.

DNA for the CDR3: TGTGCCAGTAGTACTCGGACAGGGTCGGCCCAGCATTTT. It is translated as CASSTRTGSAQHF. This rearrangement joins TRBV19 to TRBJ1-5; 8 nucleotides match TRBD1. J gave up 11 bases and V 4 bases, and 7 bases lay outside the gene matches. Germline V gene data show CDR1 as LNHDA and CDR2 as SQIVND (reference sequence). The CDR3 length is 13 residues.

This sequence joins TRBV7-9 and TRBJ2-4; 10 bases line up with TRBD1. This CDR3 is built from 15 residues. The V gene's germline CDR1 is SEHNR and CDR2 FQNEAQ (reference sequence). V lost 5 bases to trimming and J lost 9 bases; unmatched junction nucleotides: 10. In nucleotides, the CDR3 is TGTGCCAGCAGCACCGCCGGGACAGGGGAGGGCATTCAGTACTTC. This sequence encodes CASSTAGTGEGIQYF.

The chain carries TRBV10-1 and TRBJ2-1, with TRBD2 matching 8 bases. The CDR3 extends over 16 amino acids. Germline values: CDR1 WNHNN, CDR2 SYGVQD (reference sequence). Trimming at V came to 0 bases and at J to 5 bases, leaving 6 bases not matched to a gene. CDR3 coding DNA: TGCGCCAGCAGTGAGTCGGTTCGGGGGGGGCACAATGAGCAGTTCTTC. The encoded protein is CASSESVRGGHNEQFF.

The chain uses TRBV3-1 (or the pseudogene TRBV3-2) and TRBJ1-1; weak D call: TRBD1 (6 bases). The CDR3 loop spans 12 amino acids. V was clipped by 10 bases and J by 2 bases, with 11 bases between them. Germline values: CDR1 LGHDT, CDR2 YNNKEL (reference sequence). CDR3: CATGQLNTEAFF. DNA for the CDR3: TGTGCCACCGGACAGTTAAACACTGAAGCTTTCTTT.

This chain links TRBV6-5 with TRBJ2-5; TRBD2 is a possible D gene (5 bases). Germline V gene data show CDR1 as MNHEY and CDR2 as SVGAGI. V lost 1 base, J lost 1 base, and 7 bases lay in between. CDR3 length: 14 residues. The CDR3 DNA reads TGTGCCAGCAGTTACTTCCGGGGCCAAGAGACCCAGTACTTC. Protein sequence: CASSYFRGQETQYF.